The rows below give T cell receptor beta chains drawn from one sample of a study of blood T cell repertoires in COVID-19. Method: immunoSEQ multiplex PCR; TCRdb's copy keeps in-frame clones and lacks some. The sample has over 200,000 clones; roughly 84% are singletons. Sequencing input: peripheral blood. Receptor source: a woman of 80 years or more with active or convalescent COVID-19. Both conserved end residues are part of each CDR3. D genes are given only for firm matches. A clone size is listed for some rows: how often the clone was seen (once, few, many), or a class if it is expanded.

v_gene,j_gene,abundance,d_gene,CDR3nt,CDR3aa
TRBV18,TRBJ1-1,-,-,TGTGCCAGCTCACCACAACAGGGTAGGAGGATGAACACTGAAGCTTTCTTT,CASSPQQGRRMNTEAFF
TRBV24-1,TRBJ2-2,-,TRBD1,TGTGCCACCGGAAGGGGGCAAATCACCGGGGAGCTGTTTTTT,CATGRGQITGELFF
TRBV7-2,TRBJ2-7,-,TRBD2,TGTGCCAGCAGCTTAGGGGCTAGCGGGAACTCCTACGAGCAGTACTTC,CASSLGASGNSYEQYF
TRBV11-2,TRBJ1-2,-,TRBD1,TGTGCCAGCAGCCCCGACAGGGGGGGCGGCTACACCTTC,CASSPDRGGGYTF
TRBV6-5,TRBJ2-6,few,-,TGTGCCAGCTGGCGGAGCTCTGGGGCCAACGTCCTGACTTTC,CASWRSSGANVLTF
TRBV4-1,TRBJ2-5,once,-,TGCGCCAGCAGCCAAGACGTCCGCAGGTTAGCGGAGACCCAGTACTTC,CASSQDVRRLAETQYF
TRBV12-5,TRBJ1-5,-,-,TGTGCTAGTGGTTTGGGGAAACAGGGTTTGACGCATTTT,CASGLGKQGLTHF
TRBV27,TRBJ2-3,-,-,TGTGCCAGCAGTGGACTCACCCGCGGAGATACGCAGTATTTT,CASSGLTRGDTQYF
TRBV19,TRBJ2-2,-,-,TGTGCCAGTAGTATACAGGGGAACACCGGGGAGCTGTTTTTT,CASSIQGNTGELFF
TRBV18,TRBJ1-2,-,-,TGTGCCAGCTCACTCCGACAGGACAACTATGGCTACACCTTC,CASSLRQDNYGYTF
TRBV9,TRBJ2-1,-,TRBD2,TGTGCCAGCAGCGAGCCCCCCGGGGGGGGAAATGAGCAGTTCTTC,CASSEPPGGGNEQFF
TRBV9,TRBJ1-6,-,-,TGTGCCAGCAGCGTAGAGGGCTGGGGCAATTCACCCCTCCACTTT,CASSVEGWGNSPLHF
TRBV12-5,TRBJ1-5,-,TRBD1,TGTGCTAGTGGGGGAACAGGGGGCCGTGATCAGCCCCAGCATTTT,CASGGTGGRDQPQHF
TRBV4-2,TRBJ2-5,-,TRBD2,TGTGCCAGCAGCCAAGCCCCAACTAGCGCTAACCAAGAGACCCAGTACTTC,CASSQAPTSANQETQYF
TRBV27,TRBJ1-1,-,TRBD1,TGTGCCAGCAGACCGGACAGGGGGCTGTCTGAAGCTTTCTTT,CASRPDRGLSEAFF
TRBV11-1,TRBJ2-7,-,-,TGTGCCAGCAGCTTAGGAGGGACATACTACGAGCAGTACTTC,CASSLGGTYYEQYF
TRBV9,TRBJ1-3,-,TRBD1,TGTGCCAGCAGCGTATCCGGGACAGGGGTAGGAAACACCATATATTTT,CASSVSGTGVGNTIYF
TRBV7-8,TRBJ2-1,-,TRBD2,TGTGCCAGCAGCCGGGGACTAGCGGGGTCTCGGAATGAGCAGTTCTTC,CASSRGLAGSRNEQFF
TRBV15,TRBJ2-7,once,TRBD1,TGTGCCACCAGCAAAGCCGGGGACAGTTCCTACGAGCAGTACTTC,CATSKAGDSSYEQYF
TRBV5-8,TRBJ2-3,-,-,TGTGCCAGCAGCTTGTATGGGGCGAACACAGATACGCAGTATTTT,CASSLYGANTDTQYF
TRBV7-2,TRBJ1-1,-,-,TGTGCCAGCAGCTTACTCCGTGGACAGTCTGAAGCTTTCTTT,CASSLLRGQSEAFF
TRBV18,TRBJ1-1,-,-,TGTGCCAGCTCACCACCGGGGGGAATAAGGAACACTGAAGCTTTCTTT,CASSPPGGIRNTEAFF
TRBV5-4,TRBJ1-2,-,-,TGTGCCAGCAACGAACGTGGGGAGGGGCTTTCATCTGGCTACACCTTC,CASNERGEGLSSGYTF
TRBV12-3/TRBV12-4,TRBJ2-3,-,-,TGTGCCAGCAGTTTTCTAGGTACGCAGTATTTT,CASSFLGTQYF
TRBV5-1,TRBJ1-4,-,TRBD1,TGCGCCAGCAGCTTGGGGGGACAGGGGACTAATGAAAAACTGTTTTTT,CASSLGGQGTNEKLFF
TRBV5-8,TRBJ2-7,-,TRBD1,TGTGCCAGCACCCAGGGACAGGGGACGTACGAGCAGTACTTC,CASTQGQGTYEQYF
TRBV18,TRBJ1-1,-,-,TGTGCCAGCTCACAGGGGCCCTACACTGAAGCTTTCTTT,CASSQGPYTEAFF
TRBV24-1,TRBJ2-1,-,TRBD2,TGTGCCACCAGTGATAATAGGGTAGCGGGGTTACATGAGCAGTTCTTC,CATSDNRVAGLHEQFF
TRBV5-6,TRBJ1-2,-,-,TGTGCCAGCAGCTCAGGGGTGGTCTATGGCTACACCTTC,CASSSGVVYGYTF
TRBV9,TRBJ2-1,-,TRBD2,TGTGCCAGCAGCAAAGCGGGGGCCTCCTACAATGAGCAGTTCTTC,CASSKAGASYNEQFF
TRBV7-9,TRBJ1-2,-,-,TGTGCCAGCAGCTTAGCGCTATTGAACTATGGCTACACCTTC,CASSLALLNYGYTF
TRBV7-2,TRBJ2-3,-,TRBD2,TGTGCCAGCAGCCCCTGGGCTAGCGGGAGGGGGGATACGCAGTATTTT,CASSPWASGRGDTQYF
TRBV5-1,TRBJ2-1,-,TRBD2,TGCGCCAGCTCCCTAAAGGAGAGGCTAGCGGGAGTTGAGCAGTTCTTC,CASSLKERLAGVEQFF
TRBV7-8,TRBJ1-1,once,-,TGTGCCAGCAGCTTAGCGCCAGGCTACACTGAAGCTTTCTTT,CASSLAPGYTEAFF
TRBV6-4,TRBJ1-5,-,TRBD1,TGTGCCAGCAAGACAGGGGGGTTCAATCAGCCCCAGCATTTT,CASKTGGFNQPQHF
TRBV28,TRBJ1-1,-,TRBD1,TGTGCCAGCAGTTCGGTATGGACAGGCTTAATGAACACTGAAGCTTTCTTT,CASSSVWTGLMNTEAFF
TRBV12-3/TRBV12-4,TRBJ2-3,once,-,TGTGCCAGCAGTTTAGGGGGCGATACGCAGTATTTT,CASSLGGDTQYF
TRBV7-2,TRBJ2-7,once,TRBD2,TGTGCCAGCAGCTTGACTAGCGGGAGTTTCTACGAGCAGTACTTC,CASSLTSGSFYEQYF
TRBV20-1,TRBJ2-1,-,-,TGCAGTGCTAGTGCCTCACTTGGACAACGCTCCTACAATGAGCAGTTCTTC,CSASASLGQRSYNEQFF
TRBV9,TRBJ2-3,once,TRBD2,TGTGCCAGCAGCGCCCTAGCGGCTGGGGGAGATACGCAGTATTTT,CASSALAAGGDTQYF
TRBV15,TRBJ2-7,-,TRBD1,TGTGCCACCAGCCGGTTCAGGGGACAGGGCTCCTACGAGCAGTACTTC,CATSRFRGQGSYEQYF
TRBV6-5,TRBJ2-5,-,TRBD2,TGTGCCAGCAGCGCGGGGGGGACCCAGTACTTC,CASSAGGTQYF
TRBV27,TRBJ2-1,few,TRBD1,TGTGCCAGCAGTCCTGACAGGGGTAATGAGCAGTTCTTC,CASSPDRGNEQFF
TRBV11-1,TRBJ2-5,-,-,TGTGCCAGCAGCTCCGGACAGAAAGAGACCCAGTACTTC,CASSSGQKETQYF
TRBV19,TRBJ1-1,-,-,TGTGCCAGTAGTCGAGAAGGAGGATTCAACACTGAAGCTTTCTTT,CASSREGGFNTEAFF
TRBV25-1,TRBJ1-1,-,TRBD1,TGTGCCAGCAGTCCCCGGACAGGGAACACTGAAGCTTTCTTT,CASSPRTGNTEAFF
TRBV7-2,TRBJ1-2,-,TRBD1,TGTGCCAGCAGCTCATTGGCAGGGGGGAGCTATGGCTACACCTTC,CASSSLAGGSYGYTF
TRBV30,TRBJ2-2,-,-,TGTGCCTGGAGTGCTAGTACCGGGGAGCTGTTTTTT,CAWSASTGELFF
TRBV11-2,TRBJ2-7,once,TRBD1,TGTGCCAGCAGCTTAGTGGTTCTGGCAGGGGGCTCCTACGAGCAGTACTTC,CASSLVVLAGGSYEQYF